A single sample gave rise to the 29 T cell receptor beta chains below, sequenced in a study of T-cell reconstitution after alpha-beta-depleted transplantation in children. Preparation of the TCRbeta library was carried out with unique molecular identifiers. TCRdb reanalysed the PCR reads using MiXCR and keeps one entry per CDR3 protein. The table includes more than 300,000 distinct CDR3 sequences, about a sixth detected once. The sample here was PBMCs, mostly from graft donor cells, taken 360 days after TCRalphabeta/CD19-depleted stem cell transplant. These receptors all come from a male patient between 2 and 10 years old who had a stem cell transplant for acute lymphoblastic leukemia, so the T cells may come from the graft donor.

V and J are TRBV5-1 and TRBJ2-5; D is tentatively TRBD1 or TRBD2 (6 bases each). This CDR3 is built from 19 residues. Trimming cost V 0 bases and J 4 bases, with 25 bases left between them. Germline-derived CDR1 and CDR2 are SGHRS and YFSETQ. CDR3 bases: TGCGCCAGCAGCTTGGAGGTCTTTCGGGGGCTAGCACGGGGAGAGACCCAGTACTTC. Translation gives CASSLEVFRGLARGETQYF.

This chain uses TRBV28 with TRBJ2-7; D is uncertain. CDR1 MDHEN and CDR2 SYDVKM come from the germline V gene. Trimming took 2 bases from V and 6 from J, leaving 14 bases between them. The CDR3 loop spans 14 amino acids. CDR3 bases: TGTGCCAGCAGTTTACCCACTATTACGGGCGAGCAGTACTTC. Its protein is CASSLPTITGEQYF.

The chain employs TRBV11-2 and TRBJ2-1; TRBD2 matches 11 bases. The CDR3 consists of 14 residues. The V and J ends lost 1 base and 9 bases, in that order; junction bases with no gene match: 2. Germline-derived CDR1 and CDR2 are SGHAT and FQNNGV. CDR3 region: CASSLVAGGSEQFF. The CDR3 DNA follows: TGTGCCAGCAGCTTAGTAGCGGGAGGGAGTGAGCAGTTCTTC.

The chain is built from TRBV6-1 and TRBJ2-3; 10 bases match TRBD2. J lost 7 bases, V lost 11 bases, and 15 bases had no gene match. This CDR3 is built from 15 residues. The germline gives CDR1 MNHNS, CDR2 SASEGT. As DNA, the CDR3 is TGTGCCGCTCAAGAGGGGTATAGCGGGAGGAATACGCAGTATTTT. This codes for CAAQEGYSGRNTQYF.

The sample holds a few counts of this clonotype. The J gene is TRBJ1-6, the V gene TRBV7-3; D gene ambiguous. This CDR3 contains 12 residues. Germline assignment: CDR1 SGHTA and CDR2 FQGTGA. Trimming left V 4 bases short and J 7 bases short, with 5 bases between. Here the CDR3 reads CASSSTNSPLHF. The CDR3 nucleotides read TGTGCCAGCAGCTCCACAAATTCACCCCTCCACTTT.

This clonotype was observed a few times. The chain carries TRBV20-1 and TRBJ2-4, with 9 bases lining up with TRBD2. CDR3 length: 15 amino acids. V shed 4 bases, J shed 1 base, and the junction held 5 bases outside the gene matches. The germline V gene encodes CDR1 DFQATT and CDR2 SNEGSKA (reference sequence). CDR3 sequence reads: CSAIAGEAAKNIQYF. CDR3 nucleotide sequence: TGCAGTGCTATAGCGGGAGAGGCGGCCAAAAACATTCAGTACTTC.

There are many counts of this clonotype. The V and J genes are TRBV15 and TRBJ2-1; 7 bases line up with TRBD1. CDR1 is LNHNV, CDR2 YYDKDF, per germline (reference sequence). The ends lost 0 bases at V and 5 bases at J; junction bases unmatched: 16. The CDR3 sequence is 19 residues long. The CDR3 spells CATSREPSTGPLSNNEQFF. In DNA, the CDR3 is TGTGCCACCAGCAGAGAACCTTCGACAGGGCCCCTCTCTAACAATGAGCAGTTCTTC.

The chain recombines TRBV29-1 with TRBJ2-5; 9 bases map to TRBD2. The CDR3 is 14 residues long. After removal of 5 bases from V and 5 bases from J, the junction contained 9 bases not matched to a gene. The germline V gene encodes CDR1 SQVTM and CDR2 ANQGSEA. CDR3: CSVPLAGIFETQYF. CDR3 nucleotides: TGCAGCGTTCCCCTAGCGGGAATTTTCGAGACCCAGTACTTC. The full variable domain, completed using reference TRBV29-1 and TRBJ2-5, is SAVISQKPSRDICQRGTSLTIQCQVDSQVTMMFWYRQQPGQSLTLIATANQGSEATYESGFVIDKFPISRPNLTFSTLTVSNMSPEDSSIYLCSVPLAGIFETQYFGPGTRLLVL.

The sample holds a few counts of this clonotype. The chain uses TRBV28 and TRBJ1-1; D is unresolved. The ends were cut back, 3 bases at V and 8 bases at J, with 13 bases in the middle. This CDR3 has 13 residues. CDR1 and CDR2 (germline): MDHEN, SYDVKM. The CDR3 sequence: CASSFITETEAFF. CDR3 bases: TGTGCCAGCAGTTTCATCACCGAGACAGAAGCTTTCTTT. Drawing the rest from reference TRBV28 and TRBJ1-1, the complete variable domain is DVKVTQSSRYLVKRTGEKVFLECVQDMDHENMFWYRQDPGLGLRLIYFSYDVKMKEKGDIPEGYSVSREKKERFSLILESASTNQTSMYLCASSFITETEAFFGQGTRLTVV.

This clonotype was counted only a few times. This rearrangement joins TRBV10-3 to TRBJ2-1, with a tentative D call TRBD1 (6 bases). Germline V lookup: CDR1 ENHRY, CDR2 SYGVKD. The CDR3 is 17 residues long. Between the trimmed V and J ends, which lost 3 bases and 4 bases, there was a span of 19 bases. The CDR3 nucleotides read TGTGCCATCAGTGACTTGGACAGCATCCAGACATACAATGAGCAGTTCTTC. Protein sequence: CAISDLDSIQTYNEQFF.

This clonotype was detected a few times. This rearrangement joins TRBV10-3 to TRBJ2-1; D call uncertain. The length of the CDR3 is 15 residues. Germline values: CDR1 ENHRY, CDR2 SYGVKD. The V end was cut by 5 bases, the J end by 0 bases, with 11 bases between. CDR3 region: CAISKPDSSYNEQFF. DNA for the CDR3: TGTGCCATCAGTAAACCGGATAGCTCCTACAATGAGCAGTTCTTC.

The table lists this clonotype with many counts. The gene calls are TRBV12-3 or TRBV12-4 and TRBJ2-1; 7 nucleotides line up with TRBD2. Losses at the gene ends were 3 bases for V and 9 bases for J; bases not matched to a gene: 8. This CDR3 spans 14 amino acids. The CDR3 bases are TGTGCCAGCAGTTTTAATAGGGCTAGCGGTGAGCAGTTCTTC. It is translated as CASSFNRASGEQFF.

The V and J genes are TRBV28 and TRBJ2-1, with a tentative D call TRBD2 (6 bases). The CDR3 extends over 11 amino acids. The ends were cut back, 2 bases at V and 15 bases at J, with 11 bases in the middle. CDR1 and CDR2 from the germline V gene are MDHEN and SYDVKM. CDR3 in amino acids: CASSLPLATFF. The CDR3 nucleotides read TGTGCCAGCAGTTTACCCCTAGCGACGTTCTTC.

The CDR3 is CASSPRLTDTQYF. Here the CDR3 DNA reads TGTGCCAGCAGCCCCCGCTTAACAGATACGCAGTATTTT. The rearrangement uses TRBV9 and TRBJ2-3; D not certain. Germline CDR1 is SGDLS and CDR2 is YYNGEE. There are 13 residues in the CDR3. Deletions cut 4 bases from V and 3 bases from J, with 9 bases between.

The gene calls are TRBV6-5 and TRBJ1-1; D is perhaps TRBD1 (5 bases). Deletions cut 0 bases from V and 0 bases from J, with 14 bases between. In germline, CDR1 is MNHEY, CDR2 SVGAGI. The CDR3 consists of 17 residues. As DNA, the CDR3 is TGTGCCAGCAGTTACTCGTCGGGGACGGGTCTGAACACTGAAGCTTTCTTT. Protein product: CASSYSSGTGLNTEAFF.

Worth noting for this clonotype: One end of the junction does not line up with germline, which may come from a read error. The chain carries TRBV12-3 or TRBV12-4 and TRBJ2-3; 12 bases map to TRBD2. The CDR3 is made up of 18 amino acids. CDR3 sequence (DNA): TGTGCCATCAGTTCCCTGATCGGACTAGCGGGAAGCACAGATACGCAGTATTTT. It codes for CAISSLIGLAGSTDTQYF.

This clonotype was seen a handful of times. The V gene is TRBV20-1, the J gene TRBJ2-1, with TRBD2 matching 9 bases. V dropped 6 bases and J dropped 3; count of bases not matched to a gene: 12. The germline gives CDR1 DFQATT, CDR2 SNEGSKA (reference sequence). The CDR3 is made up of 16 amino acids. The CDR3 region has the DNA TGCAGTGCGGCACAGGGCGGGAGGGCCCTCTACAATGAGCAGTTCTTC. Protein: CSAAQGGRALYNEQFF.

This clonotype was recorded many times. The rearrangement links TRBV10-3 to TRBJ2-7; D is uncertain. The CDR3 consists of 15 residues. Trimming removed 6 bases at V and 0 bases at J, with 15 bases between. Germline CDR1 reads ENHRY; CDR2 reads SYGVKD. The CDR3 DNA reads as TGTGCCATCAGCGAGGCTAGTGGCTACTCCTACGAGCAGTACTTC. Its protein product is CAISEASGYSYEQYF.

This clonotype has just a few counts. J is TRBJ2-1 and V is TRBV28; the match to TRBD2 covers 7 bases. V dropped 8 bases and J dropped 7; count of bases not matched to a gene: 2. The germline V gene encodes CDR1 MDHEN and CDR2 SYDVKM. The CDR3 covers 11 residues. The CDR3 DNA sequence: TGTGCCAGCCCGCGGGGGAATGAGCAGTTCTTC. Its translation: CASPRGNEQFF.

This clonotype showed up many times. The CDR3, as DNA: TGCAGCACCTTAGGTGGGGAGACCTACGAGCAGTACTTC. It yields the protein CSTLGGETYEQYF. The chain combines TRBV29-1 with TRBJ2-7; possible D gene TRBD2, 5 bases. Trimming stripped 8 bases from V and 2 bases from J, with 16 bases between. The CDR3 length is 13 residues. Germline V gene data show CDR1 as SQVTM and CDR2 as ANQGSEA.

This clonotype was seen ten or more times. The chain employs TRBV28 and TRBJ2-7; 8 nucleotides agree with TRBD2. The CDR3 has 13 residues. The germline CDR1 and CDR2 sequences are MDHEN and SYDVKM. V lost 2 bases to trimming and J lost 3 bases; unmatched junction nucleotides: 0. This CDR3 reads CASSLGTSYEQYF. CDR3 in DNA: TGTGCCAGCAGTTTAGGGACTAGCTACGAGCAGTACTTC. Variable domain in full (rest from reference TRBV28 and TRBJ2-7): DVKVTQSSRYLVKRTGEKVFLECVQDMDHENMFWYRQDPGLGLRLIYFSYDVKMKEKGDIPEGYSVSREKKERFSLILESASTNQTSMYLCASSLGTSYEQYFGPGTRLTVT.

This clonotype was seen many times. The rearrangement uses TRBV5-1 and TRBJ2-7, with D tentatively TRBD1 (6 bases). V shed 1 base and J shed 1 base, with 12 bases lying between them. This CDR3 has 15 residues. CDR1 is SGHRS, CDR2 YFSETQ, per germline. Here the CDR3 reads CASSLTGQWSYEQYF. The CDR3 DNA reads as TGCGCCAGCAGCTTGACCGGACAGTGGTCCTACGAGCAGTACTTC. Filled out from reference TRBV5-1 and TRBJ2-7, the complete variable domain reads KAGVTQTPRYLIKTRGQQVTLSCSPISGHRSVSWYQQTPGQGLQFLFEYFSETQRNKGNFPGRFSGRQFSNSRSEMNVSTLELGDSALYLCASSLTGQWSYEQYFGPGTRLTVT.

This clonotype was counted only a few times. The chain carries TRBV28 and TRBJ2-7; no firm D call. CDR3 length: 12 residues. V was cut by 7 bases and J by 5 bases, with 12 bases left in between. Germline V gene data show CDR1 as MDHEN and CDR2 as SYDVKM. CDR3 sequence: CASNFQSDEQYF. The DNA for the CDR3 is TGTGCCAGCAACTTCCAGTCTGACGAGCAGTACTTC. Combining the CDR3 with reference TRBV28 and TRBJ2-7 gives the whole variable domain DVKVTQSSRYLVKRTGEKVFLECVQDMDHENMFWYRQDPGLGLRLIYFSYDVKMKEKGDIPEGYSVSREKKERFSLILESASTNQTSMYLCASNFQSDEQYFGPGTRLTVT.

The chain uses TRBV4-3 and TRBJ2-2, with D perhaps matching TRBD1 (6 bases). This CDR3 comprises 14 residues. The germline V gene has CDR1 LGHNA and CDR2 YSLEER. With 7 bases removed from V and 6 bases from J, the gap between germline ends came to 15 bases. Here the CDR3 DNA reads TGCGCCAGCACCCGACAGGAAAGGTCCGGGGAGCTGTTTTTT. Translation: CASTRQERSGELFF.

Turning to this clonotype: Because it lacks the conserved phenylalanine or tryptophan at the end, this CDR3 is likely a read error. CDR3 bases: TGCGCCAGCAGCTTCAGCTATGGCTACACCTGC. It specifies CASSFSYGYTC. The chain carries TRBV5-1 and TRBJ1-2, with D unresolved. The V gene lost 2 bases and the J gene lost 4 bases, with 3 bases spanning the gap. The CDR3 covers 11 residues. The V gene's germline CDR1 is SGHRS and CDR2 YFSETQ.

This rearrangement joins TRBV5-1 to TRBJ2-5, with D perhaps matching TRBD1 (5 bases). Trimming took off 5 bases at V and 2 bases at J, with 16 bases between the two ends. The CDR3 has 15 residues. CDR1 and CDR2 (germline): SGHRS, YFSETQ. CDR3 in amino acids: CASRTVGAQQETQYF. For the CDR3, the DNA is TGCGCCAGCAGGACGGTAGGGGCCCAGCAAGAGACCCAGTACTTC.

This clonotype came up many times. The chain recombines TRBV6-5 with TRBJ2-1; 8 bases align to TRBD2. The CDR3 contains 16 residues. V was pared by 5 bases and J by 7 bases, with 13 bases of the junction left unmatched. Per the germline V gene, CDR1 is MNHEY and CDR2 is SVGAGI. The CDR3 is CASSPPVPGLENEQFF. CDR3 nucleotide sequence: TGTGCCAGCAGTCCTCCTGTCCCGGGACTAGAGAATGAGCAGTTCTTC.

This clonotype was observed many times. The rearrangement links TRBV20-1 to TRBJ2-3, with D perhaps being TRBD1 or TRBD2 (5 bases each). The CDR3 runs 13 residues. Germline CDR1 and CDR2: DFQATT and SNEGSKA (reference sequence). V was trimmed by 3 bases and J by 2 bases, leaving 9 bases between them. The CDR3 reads CSASAGTTDTQYF. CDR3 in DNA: TGCAGTGCTAGTGCCGGGACCACAGATACGCAGTATTTT.

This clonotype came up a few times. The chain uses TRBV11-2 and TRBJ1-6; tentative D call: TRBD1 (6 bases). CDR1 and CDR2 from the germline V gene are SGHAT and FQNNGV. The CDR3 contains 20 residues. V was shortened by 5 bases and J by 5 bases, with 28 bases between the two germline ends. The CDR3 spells CASSLKYLRGQGLDNSPLHF. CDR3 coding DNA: TGTGCCAGCAGCCTTAAGTATCTCAGGGGTCAAGGTTTGGATAATTCACCCCTCCACTTT.